This paragraph reports one TCR beta chain. No antigen is known for it. Per-base qualities were not stored, and no clone one base away is much larger. This entry belongs to a study of OX40 agonist ivuxolimab in advanced cancers. With respect to the entire study: Ivuxolimab was an agonistic, fully human IgG2 monoclonal antibody directed against OX40 (CD134), a costimulatory receptor. Intravenous ivuxolimab was administered to patients every 2 weeks at six dose levels: 0.01, 0.1, 0.3, 1.5, 3 and 10 mg/kg. Among the 52 dose-escalation patients, about 19 had hepatocellular carcinoma, about 15 melanoma, 9 renal cell carcinoma and 9 head and neck cancer. A male proportion of 82.7% and a mean age of roughly 55 years, ranging from about 20 to 80, were recorded for the dose-escalation cohort. Patients were allowed to have had prior anti-PD-1, anti-PD-L1 or anti-CTLA-4 therapy, and roughly two fifths of the dose-escalation patients had been treated with checkpoint inhibitors. Partial responses occurred in three dose-escalation patients, of whom one had hepatocellular carcinoma and two had cutaneous melanoma. The purpose of peripheral TCRbeta sequencing was to test whether ivuxolimab changed TCR sequence diversity and led to clonal T-cell expansion. The monotherapy dose-escalation portion (N ≈ 57 patients) of the phase I ivuxolimab trial is reported in the paper. The research as a whole found: Low levels of normalized T-cell clonal expansion were also seen in some patients who did not respond. The antigen specificity of the clonally expanded peripheral T cells was not determined. In the 0.1-3.0 mg/kg groups, partial responders had among the lowest normalized peripheral clonal expansion, particularly in CD8+ T cells. At doses of 0.1 to 3.0 mg/kg, clonal expansion of both CD4+ and CD8+ blood T cells was observed from baseline to week 6. After ivuxolimab, CD8+ T cells had more expanded clones than CD4+ T cells on average.

Genomic DNA was extracted from sorted cells for sequencing of the TCRbeta CDR3 region. The immunoSEQ Assay was used to sequence the TCRbeta CDR3 regions. TCRdb mirrors the immuneACCESS table, restricted to in-frame sequences. Some clones are absent from its copies; in checked studies, under half trace to an unresolved V gene, and the reason for the others is unknown. The sample contains 70,000 to 95,000 clones, approximately 86% of them found a single time. The ten biggest clones cover 3.5% to 4.5% of the sample. CDR1 SGHAT and CDR2 FQNNGV were looked up in the germline V gene. CDR3 length: 12 amino acids, cysteine to phenylalanine. CDR3 DNA only is kept here, 36 bases in frame from base 1. V loses 4 bases, J loses 2 bases, and the germline ends lie 6 bases apart. The trial excluded patients who had a history of autoimmune disease or who were on systemic immunosuppression. In every dose cohort, peripheral blood was drawn for TCR sequencing at baseline, cycle 4 day 1, and cycle 7 day 1. The samples were drawn from a first-in-human, open-label, multicenter phase I dose-escalation trial of ivuxolimab. Adults with locally advanced or metastatic melanoma, renal cell, hepatocellular, or head and neck squamous cell carcinoma were enrolled in the trial. CD4+ and CD8+ T cells were sorted separately from peripheral blood before TCR sequencing.

The material was CD4+ or CD8+ T cells sorted from blood, obtained in a trial of the OX40 agonist ivuxolimab. The sequence joins TRBV11-2 to TRBJ2-7; the D gene lacks a confident call. The sequence was obtained from an adult with an advanced solid tumor such as melanoma, head and neck, liver or kidney cancer. The CDR3 reads as follows: CASSSETYEQYF. The bases are TGTGCCAGCAGCTCAGAGACCTACGAGCAGTACTTC.